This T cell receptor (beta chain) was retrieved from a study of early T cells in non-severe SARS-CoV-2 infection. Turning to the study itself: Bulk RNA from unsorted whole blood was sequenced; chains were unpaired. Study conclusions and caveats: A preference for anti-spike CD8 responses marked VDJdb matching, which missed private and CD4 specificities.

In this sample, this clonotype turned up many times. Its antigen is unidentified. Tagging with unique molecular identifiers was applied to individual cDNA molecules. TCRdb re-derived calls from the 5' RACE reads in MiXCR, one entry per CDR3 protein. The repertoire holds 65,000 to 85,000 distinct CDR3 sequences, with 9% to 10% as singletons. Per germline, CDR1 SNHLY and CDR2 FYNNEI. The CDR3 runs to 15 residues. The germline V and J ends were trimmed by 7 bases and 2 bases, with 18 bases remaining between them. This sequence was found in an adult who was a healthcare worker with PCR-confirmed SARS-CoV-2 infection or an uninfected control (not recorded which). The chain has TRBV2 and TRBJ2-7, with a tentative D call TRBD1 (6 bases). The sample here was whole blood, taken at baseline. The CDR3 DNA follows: TGTGCCAGCACCCCGAAGGGGGAGCAAACCTACGAGCAGTACTTC. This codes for CASTPKGEQTYEQYF.